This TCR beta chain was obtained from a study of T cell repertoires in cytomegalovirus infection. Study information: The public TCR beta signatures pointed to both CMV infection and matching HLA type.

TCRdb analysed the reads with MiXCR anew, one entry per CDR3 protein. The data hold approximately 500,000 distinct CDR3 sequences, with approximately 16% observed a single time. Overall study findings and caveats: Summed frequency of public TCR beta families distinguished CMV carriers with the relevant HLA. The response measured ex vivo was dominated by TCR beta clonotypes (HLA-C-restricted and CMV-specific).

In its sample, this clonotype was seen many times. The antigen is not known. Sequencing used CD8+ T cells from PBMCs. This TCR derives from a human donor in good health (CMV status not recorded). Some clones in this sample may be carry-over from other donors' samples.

This chain's CDR3 is CASSGDRGTNEQFF. In nucleotides, the CDR3 is TGTGCCAGCAGCGGGGACAGGGGGACAAATGAGCAGTTCTTC. The chain carries TRBV7-9 and TRBJ2-1; TRBD1 matches at 11 bases. Germline V gene lookup returns CDR1 SEHNR and CDR2 FQNEAQ (reference sequence). The junction had 4 bases not matched to a gene; V was cut back by 5 bases and J by 7 bases. The CDR3 covers 14 residues.